This T cell receptor (beta chain) originates from a study of response to subunit inactivated influenza vaccine. Broader study findings: There was a suggestion from the authors that each seasonal influenza vaccination recruits few new T cells.

This CDR3 comprises 13 residues. CDR1 SGHDN and CDR2 FVKESK come from the germline V gene. J gave up 7 bases and V 5 bases, and 6 bases lay outside the gene matches. At least ten counts were recorded for this clonotype. Antigen: not known. TCRdb re-derived calls from the RT-PCR reads in MiXCR, one entry per CDR3 protein. The table shows 400,000 to 650,000 distinct CDR3 sequences, with approximately 7.3% occurring only once. The sample here was PBMCs from blood, taken roughly 24 months after vaccination. J is TRBJ2-5 and V is TRBV14, with TRBD2 matching over 8 bases. This clonotype was sampled from a man aged 50-75 years who received an inactivated influenza vaccine. CDR3 coding DNA: TGTGCCAGCAGCAACGGGGGGGCTGGGACCCAGTACTTC. Translating gives CASSNGGAGTQYF.